The clone carrying this T cell receptor beta chain showed up just once. This CDR3 contains 14 residues. V was shortened by 3 bases and J by 10 bases, with 16 bases between the two germline ends. Germline values: CDR1 SGHRS, CDR2 YFSETQ. Adults between roughly 18 and 89 years of age took part from fewer than 30 US areas. Symptom resolution, clearance, or two negative PCRs marked donors in Cohort 3 as recovered. Authors' analysis steps: Amplification of reference gene primers was used by the study to estimate nucleated cell counts. TCRdb's table, derived via immunoSEQ multiplex PCR, lists solely in-frame clones and lacks some. The DNA gave D and trimming, while V, J and clone size come from that table. The data show some 250,000 clones, approximately 85% seen once. The data belong to a study of blood T cell repertoires in COVID-19. Study-level information: Specimens from acute and convalescent COVID-19 originated in the United States, Italy and Spain.

Sequenced input: PBMCs or T cells enriched from blood (not recorded which). This TCR was recovered from a woman in her forties or fifties who had recovered from COVID-19. V gene TRBV5-1 combines with J gene TRBJ2-2; TRBD2 might be the D (5 bases). This chain's CDR3 is CASSYNSADAELFF. Written as DNA, the CDR3 is TGCGCCAGCAGCTACAACTCAGCGGATGCGGAGCTGTTTTTT.